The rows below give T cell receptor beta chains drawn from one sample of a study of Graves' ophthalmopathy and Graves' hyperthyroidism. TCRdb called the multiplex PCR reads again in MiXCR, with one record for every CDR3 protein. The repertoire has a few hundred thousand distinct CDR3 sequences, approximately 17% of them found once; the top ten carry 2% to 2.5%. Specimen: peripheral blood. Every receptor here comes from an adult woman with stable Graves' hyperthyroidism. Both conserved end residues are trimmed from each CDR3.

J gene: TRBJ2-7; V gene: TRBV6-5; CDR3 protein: ASSLSTAFSYEQY
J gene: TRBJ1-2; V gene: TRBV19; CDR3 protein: ASRTASNYGYT
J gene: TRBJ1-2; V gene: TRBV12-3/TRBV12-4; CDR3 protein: ASSLIRLWTGMYGYT
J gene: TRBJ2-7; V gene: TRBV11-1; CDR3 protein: ASSSFRQGALYEQY
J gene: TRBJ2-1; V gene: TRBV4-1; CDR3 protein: ASSQDTGLAGVSYEQF
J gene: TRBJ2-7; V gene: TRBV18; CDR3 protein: ASSPSQGEFGEQY
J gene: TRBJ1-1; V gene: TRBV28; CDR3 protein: ASKKRRDRASEAF
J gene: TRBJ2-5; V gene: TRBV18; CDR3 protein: ASSPRGLPGTSGRRLEEETQY
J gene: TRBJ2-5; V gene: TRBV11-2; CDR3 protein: ASSLVSQRPQY
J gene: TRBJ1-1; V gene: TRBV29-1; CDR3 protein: SVLPPGIGEKAF
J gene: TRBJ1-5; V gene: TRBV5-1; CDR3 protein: ASSTGQGAHQPQH
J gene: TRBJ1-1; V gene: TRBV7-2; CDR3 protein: ASSFLGGTEAF